One and the same sample provided the 32 T cell receptor beta chains below, sequenced in a study of vaccination and CD4 T cells after COVID-19. TCRdb itself ran the PCR reads through MiXCR, one entry per CDR3 protein. Of about 20,000 distinct CDR3 sequences in the sample, around 64% were seen once. The sample here was CD4+ T cells from blood, taken after SARS-CoV-2 vaccination. The receptor set was obtained from a human donor who had recovered from COVID-19.

The count of this clonotype is one. This sequence joins TRBV20-1 and TRBJ2-7; D possibly matches TRBD1 or TRBD2 (6 bases each). Germline V gene lookup returns CDR1 DFQATT and CDR2 SNEGSKA (reference sequence). V lost 1 base, J lost 2 bases, and 21 bases lay in between. The CDR3 consists of 17 residues. Here the CDR3 reads CSARGVGVGGSPYEQYF. DNA for the CDR3: TGCAGTGCTAGAGGGGTCGGGGTAGGGGGGTCGCCCTACGAGCAGTACTTC.

The chain employs TRBV6-1 and TRBJ1-5; no clear D gene. Germline V gene lookup returns CDR1 MNHNS and CDR2 SASEGT. The CDR3 is made up of 13 amino acids. Trimming removed 1 base from V and 5 bases from J, with 6 bases in between. CDR3 amino acids: CASSEVFDQPQHF. As DNA, the CDR3 is TGTGCCAGCAGTGAAGTTTTTGATCAGCCCCAGCATTTT.

This clonotype is classed as medium-sized. The chain has TRBV20-1 and TRBJ2-1, with 8 bases lining up with TRBD1. With V trimmed by 5 bases and J by 4 bases, 4 bases remained unmatched. The V gene's germline CDR1 is DFQATT and CDR2 SNEGSKA (reference sequence). The CDR3 totals 13 residues. The CDR3 region is CSALGTGYNEQFF. The CDR3, as DNA: TGCAGTGCTCTAGGGACAGGTTACAATGAGCAGTTCTTC.

The V gene is TRBV28, the J gene TRBJ2-5; 11 bases line up with TRBD2. After removal of 6 bases from V and 4 bases from J, the junction contained 1 base not matched to a gene. Germline V gene data show CDR1 as MDHEN and CDR2 as SYDVKM. This CDR3 is 13 amino acids long. CDR3 DNA sequence: TGTGCCAGCAGAACTAGCGGGAGAGAGACCCAGTACTTC. Encoded protein: CASRTSGRETQYF.

This clonotype was picked up a small number of times. The chain has TRBV7-8 and TRBJ1-6; no clear D. The ends were cut back, 1 base at V and 10 bases at J, with 14 bases in the middle. Looked up from germline, CDR1 is SGHVS and CDR2 is FQNEAQ. The CDR3 has 15 amino acids. The CDR3, as DNA: TGTGCCAGCAGCTTAGGTCTTTTAATAGGATCACCCCTCCACTTT. It translates to CASSLGLLIGSPLHF.

The CDR3 DNA reads as TGTGCCAGCAGAACTCCGGACCAATACAATGAGCAGTTCTTC. Translation: CASRTPDQYNEQFF. The chain joins TRBV6-2 or TRBV6-3 to TRBJ2-1; D not certain. The V gene lost 6 bases and the J gene lost 4 bases, with 13 bases spanning the gap. The CDR3 loop spans 14 amino acids. CDR1 is MNHEY, CDR2 SVGEGT, per germline.

The chain couples TRBV7-6 to TRBJ2-3, with TRBD1 matching over 7 bases. V shed 5 bases, J shed 4 bases, and the junction held 3 bases outside the gene matches. Germline values: CDR1 SGHVS, CDR2 FNYEAQ. The CDR3 is 13 residues long. The CDR3 DNA is TGTGCCAGCAGCGCGACAGGGTCAGATACGCAGTATTTT. Translation: CASSATGSDTQYF.

This chain connects TRBV15 to TRBJ2-7; 10 positions agree with TRBD2. The CDR3 runs 15 residues. CDR1 and CDR2 from the germline V gene are LNHNV and YYDKDF (reference sequence). V dropped 5 bases and J dropped 1; count of bases not matched to a gene: 5. Written as DNA, the CDR3 is TGTGCCACCAGCGGGGGGACTAGCGCATCCTACGAGCAGTACTTC. This codes for CATSGGTSASYEQYF.

The chain recombines TRBV7-8 with TRBJ2-7; D gene unclear. The V and J ends lost 2 bases and 0 bases respectively, with 17 bases between them. This CDR3 is 17 amino acids long. CDR1 is SGHVS, CDR2 FQNEAQ, per germline. CDR3 region: CASSLSGWIRSSYEQYF. In nucleotides, the CDR3 is TGTGCCAGCAGCTTATCTGGGTGGATTAGGTCCTCCTACGAGCAGTACTTC.

This clonotype was seen just once. V gene TRBV20-1 combines with J gene TRBJ1-6, with TRBD1 identical over 7 bases. With 6 bases clipped from V and 9 bases from J, the junction kept 8 bases outside the gene matches. CDR3 length: 13 amino acids. Germline lookup yields CDR1 DFQATT and CDR2 SNEGSKA (reference sequence). The CDR3 DNA is TGCAGTGCCTCGACAGGGAACTCTTCACCCCTCCACTTT. Protein: CSASTGNSSPLHF.

CDR3 coding DNA: TGTGCCAGCAGCTTAACCCGGGACTCCTCAGATACGCAGTATTTT. This encodes CASSLTRDSSDTQYF. The rearrangement uses TRBV7-3 and TRBJ2-3; D might be TRBD2 (6 bases). Trimming left V 0 bases short and J 4 bases short, with 11 bases between. Per the germline V gene, CDR1 is SGHTA and CDR2 is FQGTGA. The length of the CDR3 is 15 residues.

The V gene is TRBV7-2, the J gene TRBJ1-1; 9 bases fit TRBD1. Germline V gene data show CDR1 as SGHTA and CDR2 as FQGNSA. This CDR3 has 15 residues. Unmatched junction bases numbered 6, after V lost 6 bases and J lost 1 base. CDR3 coding DNA: TGTGCCAGCAGGTACAGGGGGCCAGGGAACACTGAAGCTTTCTTT. Translated, it gives CASRYRGPGNTEAFF.

The chain joins TRBV6-5 to TRBJ2-2; 8 nucleotides agree with TRBD1. This CDR3 contains 17 residues. V was pared by 2 bases and J by 5 bases, with 10 bases of the junction left unmatched. Germline lookup yields CDR1 MNHEY and CDR2 SVGAGI. DNA for the CDR3: TGTGCCAGCAGTTACCGAAGACAGGGGTGGAGTACCGGGGAGCTGTTTTTT. Amino acid sequence: CASSYRRQGWSTGELFF.

V and J are TRBV28 and TRBJ2-5; 8 bases are shared with TRBD1. The ends lost 2 bases at V and 8 bases at J; junction bases unmatched: 7. The germline CDR1 and CDR2 sequences are MDHEN and SYDVKM. The CDR3 length is 14 residues. The CDR3 sequence: CASSLDRGPGTQYF. The CDR3 DNA follows: TGTGCCAGCAGTTTAGACAGGGGACCCGGTACCCAGTACTTC.

This clonotype was counted a few times. V gene TRBV20-1 combines with J gene TRBJ1-5; unclear D gene. The V end was cut by 0 bases, the J end by 1 base, with 10 bases between. The CDR3 is 15 residues long. Germline lookup yields CDR1 DFQATT and CDR2 SNEGSKA (reference sequence). CDR3 coding DNA: TGCAGTGCTAGAGATGGGAGAGTGAGCAATCAGCCCCAGCATTTT. Amino acid sequence: CSARDGRVSNQPQHF.

The DNA for the CDR3 is TGTGCCATCAGTGAGTCTGTGGACTACGAGCAGTACTTC. Its protein product is CAISESVDYEQYF. The rearrangement uses TRBV10-3 and TRBJ2-7; D is ambiguous. Trimming took off 0 bases at V and 3 bases at J, with 6 bases between the two ends. The CDR3 loop spans 13 amino acids. Looked up from germline, CDR1 is ENHRY and CDR2 is SYGVKD.

This clonotype was counted once. The chain carries TRBV19 and TRBJ2-1, with unresolved D. This CDR3 has 13 residues. Germline V gene data show CDR1 as LNHDA and CDR2 as SQIVND (reference sequence). The V and J ends lost 0 bases and 5 bases respectively, with 5 bases between them. The CDR3 coding sequence is TGTGCCAGTAGTATAGAGTGGGACAATGAGCAGTTCTTC. It is translated as CASSIEWDNEQFF.

The chain joins TRBV20-1 to TRBJ1-5; D is perhaps TRBD1 (6 bases). Per germline, CDR1 DFQATT and CDR2 SNEGSKA (reference sequence). V was pared by 3 bases and J by 2 bases, with 11 bases between. This CDR3 spans 14 amino acids. CDR3 in DNA: TGCAGTGCTAGCAGGGGAAGCGGCAATCAGCCCCAGCATTTT. Translation gives CSASRGSGNQPQHF.

This sequence joins TRBV6-1 and TRBJ2-7; 8 bases fit TRBD1. The trim removed 2 bases at V and 1 base at J, leaving 7 bases unmatched. The CDR3 spans 16 residues. Germline loops: CDR1 MNHNS, CDR2 SASEGT. The CDR3, as DNA: TGTGCCAGCAGTGAAAGGGGACAGGTAAGATCCTACGAGCAGTACTTC. Its protein product is CASSERGQVRSYEQYF.

The CDR3, as DNA: TGTGCCAGCAGCTTAGTTGGGGCCGGGAACACTGAAGCTTTCTTT. This translates into CASSLVGAGNTEAFF. The rearrangement links TRBV7-8 to TRBJ1-1; D might be TRBD1 (5 bases). CDR1 is SGHVS and CDR2 is FQNEAQ in the germline V gene. Trimming shortened V by 1 base and J by 1 base, and 10 bases separated the two germline ends. The CDR3 runs to 15 residues.

This clonotype was detected a few times. The V call is TRBV7-2, the J call TRBJ2-5, with 7 bases matching TRBD2. CDR1 is SGHTA and CDR2 is FQGNSA in the germline V gene. Germline trimming cut 2 bases from V and 7 bases from J; bases unmatched to any gene: 7. CDR3 size: 14 residues. CDR3 coding DNA: TGTGCCAGCAGCTTATGGGAGGGGCAGGGGACCCAGTACTTC. Protein product: CASSLWEGQGTQYF.

The chain uses TRBV20-1 and TRBJ2-1; D is possibly TRBD2 (6 bases). V shed 5 bases and J shed 4 bases, with 15 bases lying between them. CDR3 length: 14 residues. In germline, CDR1 is DFQATT, CDR2 SNEGSKA (reference sequence). This CDR3 is CSAPGTPRYNEQFF. The CDR3 bases are TGCAGTGCTCCCGGGACTCCCCGATACAATGAGCAGTTCTTC.

The rearrangement joins TRBV20-1 to TRBJ2-3; TRBD2 matches 14 bases. The V gene's germline CDR1 is DFQATT and CDR2 SNEGSKA (reference sequence). The CDR3 covers 17 residues. Trimming removed 2 bases from V and 2 bases from J; junction bases left unmatched: 6. The CDR3 bases are TGCAGTGCTAGAAGGGGGACTAGCGGGAGCCTCACAGATACGCAGTATTTT. Its translation: CSARRGTSGSLTDTQYF.

This clonotype occurred once. The V and J genes are TRBV12-3 or TRBV12-4 and TRBJ1-2; weak D call: TRBD1 (5 bases). CDR3 length: 16 residues. V was cut by 6 bases and J by 4 bases, with 21 bases left in between. CDR3 DNA: TGTGCCAGCAGCCCTTCCGGGACTGAATACATCTATGGCTACACCTTC. It specifies CASSPSGTEYIYGYTF.

This clonotype was counted only a few times. This chain uses TRBV19 with TRBJ2-1; a possible D gene is TRBD2 (6 bases). V lost 2 bases and J 10 bases, leaving 18 bases between the germline ends. Per germline, CDR1 LNHDA and CDR2 SQIVND (reference sequence). This CDR3 comprises 15 residues. CDR3 sequence (DNA): TGTGCCAGTAGTATACCCCCCTTGCCGGGGGTGGAGCAGTTCTTC. It is translated as CASSIPPLPGVEQFF.

The V and J genes are TRBV24-1 and TRBJ2-3, with a possible D match to TRBD1 (6 bases). CDR3 length equals 15 residues. Trimming shortened V by 3 bases and J by 2 bases, and 11 bases separated the two germline ends. Looked up from germline, CDR1 is KGHDR and CDR2 is SFDVKD. The CDR3 nucleotides read TGTGCCACCAGTGATCCGGACAGCATCACAGATACGCAGTATTTT. Protein sequence: CATSDPDSITDTQYF.

The chain carries TRBV20-1 and TRBJ1-1; D unresolved. Germline CDR1 and CDR2: DFQATT and SNEGSKA (reference sequence). V was pared by 6 bases and J by 3 bases, with 8 bases between. The CDR3 loop spans 11 amino acids. This CDR3 reads CSASADTEAFF. CDR3 nucleotide sequence: TGCAGTGCATCGGCCGACACTGAAGCTTTCTTT.

The rearrangement uses TRBV20-1 and TRBJ2-5; TRBD2 matches 8 bases. The junction had 9 bases not matched to a gene; V was cut back by 4 bases and J by 5 bases. The V gene's germline CDR1 is DFQATT and CDR2 SNEGSKA (reference sequence). The CDR3 is made up of 14 amino acids. The CDR3 is CSATPAGARETQYF. DNA of the CDR3: TGCAGTGCTACCCCAGCGGGAGCCCGCGAGACCCAGTACTTC.

J is TRBJ1-2 and V is TRBV30, with D perhaps matching TRBD1 (6 bases). CDR3 length: 14 amino acids. CDR1 GTSNPN and CDR2 SVGIG come from the germline V gene (reference sequence). Trimming pared 7 bases from V and 5 bases from J, leaving 20 bases between. CDR3 protein: CASDNRAPWYGYTF. In nucleotides, the CDR3 is TGTGCCTCCGACAACAGGGCGCCTTGGTATGGCTACACCTTC.

The chain has TRBV11-3 and TRBJ2-5; 12 bases match TRBD1. Trimming at V came to 4 bases and at J to 5 bases, leaving 5 bases not matched to a gene. The CDR3 totals 15 residues. Germline CDR1 is SGHNT and CDR2 is YENEEA. CDR3 in amino acids: CASSSGQGASETQYF. The CDR3 coding sequence is TGTGCCAGCAGCTCGGGACAGGGGGCCTCGGAGACCCAGTACTTC.

V is TRBV30 and J is TRBJ1-5; D gene uncertain. There are 14 residues in the CDR3. CDR1 is GTSNPN and CDR2 is SVGIG in the germline V gene (reference sequence). Trimming left V 0 bases short and J 3 bases short, with 9 bases between. The CDR3 spells CAWSVRQFNQPQHF. The CDR3 nucleotides read TGTGCCTGGAGTGTACGTCAATTCAATCAGCCCCAGCATTTT. The full variable domain, with the rest looked up from reference TRBV30 and TRBJ1-5, is SQTIHQWPATLVQPVGSPLSLECTVEGTSNPNLYWYRQAAGRGLQLLFYSVGIGQISSEVPQNLSASRPQDRQFILSSKKLLLSDSGFYLCAWSVRQFNQPQHFGDGTRLSIL.

The genes are TRBV6-1 and TRBJ1-6; unclear D gene. Trimming took off 0 bases at V and 7 bases at J, with 13 bases between the two ends. Germline V gene data show CDR1 as MNHNS and CDR2 as SASEGT. The CDR3 has 16 amino acids. The CDR3 nucleotides are TGTGCCAGCAGTGAAGCAAGGTCCGCGGGCAATTCACCCCTCCACTTT. Amino acids: CASSEARSAGNSPLHF.